This entry is about one TCR beta chain. Antigen: not known. The CDR3 length is 15 residues. The germline V gene encodes CDR1 KGHSH and CDR2 LQKENI. The V and J ends lost 0 bases and 6 bases, in that order; junction bases with no gene match: 3. The record originates from a study of cytomegalovirus exposure and HLA in healthy donors. Overall study results and limits: Available immune exposure information was restricted to CMV serostatus only. In an earlier analysis, in some 500 donors, most V segments appeared productive either ~90% or ~30% of the time.

It was with 60 Vbeta and 13 Jbeta primers that the PCR ran. Methods used by the authors: An analysis that came later counted roughly 87 million unique TCR beta chains, some 11 million shared. Produced via immunoSEQ multiplex PCR; TCRdb's table is partial and in-frame only. That table gives V, J and clone size, and the DNA gave D and trimming. The listing contains some 130,000 clones. This receptor was taken from a woman in her fifties or sixties in good health and CMV-seronegative. The chain uses TRBV18 and TRBJ2-2; TRBD1 agrees at 8 bases. Sequencing used PBMCs. The DNA of the CDR3 is TGTGCCAGCTCACCACCGTCACAGGGGGCCGGGGAGCTGTTTTTT. Translating gives CASSPPSQGAGELFF. Supplemented by reference TRBV18 and TRBJ2-2, the full variable domain reads NAGVMQNPRHLVRRRGQEARLRCSPMKGHSHVYWYRQLPEEGLKFMVYLQKENIIDESGMPKERFSAEFPKEGPSILRIQQVVRGDSAAYFCASSPPSQGAGELFFGEGSRLTVL.